What follows are 12 T cell receptor beta chains derived from one specimen sequenced in a study of Ad26.COV2.S vaccination and SARS-CoV-2 variants. The treatment denotes: roughly 19 received Ad26.COV2.S at low or high dose, single or two shots; a few received placebo; per-sample allocation not given. Sampling happened 63 days after the first vaccine or placebo injection. Here immunoSEQ multiplex PCR was the method, and the copy in TCRdb shows in-frame clones only, minus some. This sample has approximately 400,000 clones; roughly four fifths occur once, and the top ten carry roughly 7.4%. The source material was peripheral blood, sampled in a trial of Ad26.COV2.S vaccine versus placebo. These TCRs come from a person aged 18-60 years who received the Ad26.COV2.S COVID-19 vaccine or a placebo.

The chain is built from TRBV2 and TRBJ2-7; the D gene is possibly TRBD1 (5 bases). CDR1 SNHLY and CDR2 FYNNEI come from the germline V gene. The V end lost 11 bases, the J end lost 0 bases, and 17 bases lay between the germline ends. The CDR3 covers 14 residues. CDR3 coding DNA: TGTGCCGGAGCCAGGGATGCTTTCTCCTACGAGCAGTACTTC. It is translated as CAGARDAFSYEQYF.

The chain uses TRBV4-1 and TRBJ1-2, with D tentatively TRBD1 (6 bases). The CDR3 runs to 15 residues. Germline V CDR1 and CDR2: MGHRA, YSYEKL. Deletions cut 4 bases from V and 8 bases from J, with 20 bases between. CDR3 DNA: TGCGCCAGCAGCCCGTATGGGGGCTTGGCAGTCGGCTACACCTTC. The encoded protein is CASSPYGGLAVGYTF.

J is TRBJ2-3 and V is TRBV28; D not resolved. The CDR3 consists of 13 residues. The V end lost 5 bases, the J end lost 0 bases, and 6 bases lay between the germline ends. Per the germline V gene, CDR1 is MDHEN and CDR2 is SYDVKM. CDR3 nucleotides: TGTGCCAGCAGTATCCCTAGCACAGATACGCAGTATTTT. It specifies CASSIPSTDTQYF. Together with reference TRBV28 and TRBJ2-3, the CDR3 gives the full variable domain: DVKVTQSSRYLVKRTGEKVFLECVQDMDHENMFWYRQDPGLGLRLIYFSYDVKMKEKGDIPEGYSVSREKKERFSLILESASTNQTSMYLCASSIPSTDTQYFGPGTRLTVL.

The gene calls are TRBV7-9 and TRBJ1-1, with D possibly TRBD1 on 5 matching bases. The V end was cut by 4 bases, the J end by 0 bases, with 12 bases between. Looked up from germline, CDR1 is SEHNR and CDR2 is FQNEAQ (reference sequence). This CDR3 has 15 amino acids. CDR3 DNA sequence: TGTGCCAGCAGCTCGTACGACAGCATGAACACTGAAGCTTTCTTT. Protein product: CASSSYDSMNTEAFF.

Only one count was recorded for this clone. V usage is TRBV10-3 and J usage is TRBJ2-7; 9 nucleotides match TRBD1. Germline lookup yields CDR1 ENHRY and CDR2 SYGVKD. The CDR3 totals 14 residues. V shed 5 bases, J shed 2 bases, and the junction held 4 bases outside the gene matches. CDR3 protein: CAISRDRDAYEQYF. CDR3 nucleotide sequence: TGTGCCATCAGTCGGGACAGGGATGCCTACGAGCAGTACTTC.

A remark on this clone: One end of the junction fails to match germline, which may point to a read error. The rearrangement uses TRBV10-1 and TRBJ2-7; 10 bases map to TRBD1. Germline V gene data show CDR1 as WNHNN and CDR2 as SYGVQD (reference sequence). This CDR3 is built from 13 residues. The CDR3 DNA sequence: TGCGCCAGCAGTGTAGGGACAGGGGTCGAGAAGTACTTC. This encodes CASSVGTGVEKYF.

This chain connects TRBV6-5 to TRBJ2-1, with a weak D call TRBD1 (6 bases). Germline assignment: CDR1 MNHEY and CDR2 SVGAGI. The CDR3 runs to 16 residues. V gave up 2 bases and J gave up 2 bases, with 13 bases separating them. The CDR3 protein is CASSYVRGSPYNEQFF. CDR3 coding DNA: TGTGCCAGCAGTTACGTGAGGGGGAGTCCCTACAATGAGCAGTTCTTC.

The chain couples TRBV30 to TRBJ1-2; no clear D gene. V shed 5 bases and J shed 2 bases, with 9 bases lying between them. This CDR3 comprises 12 residues. Germline V gene data show CDR1 as GTSNPN and CDR2 as SVGIG (reference sequence). CDR3 in amino acids: CAWALMNYGYTF. CDR3 sequence (DNA): TGTGCCTGGGCCTTAATGAACTATGGCTACACCTTC.

The chain recombines TRBV6-6 with TRBJ2-7, with TRBD2 matching over 10 bases. Looked up from germline, CDR1 is MNHNY and CDR2 is SVGAGI (reference sequence). CDR3 length: 13 amino acids. The J segment lost 1 base and the V segment lost 11 bases, leaving 5 bases of the junction unmatched. DNA for the CDR3: TGTGCCGGTCGGACTAGCGGTTCCTACGAGCAGTACTTC. This encodes CAGRTSGSYEQYF.

CDR3 DNA: TGTGCCAGCAGCGCACCCACAATGACTCTCTACGAGCAGTACTTC. It yields the protein CASSAPTMTLYEQYF. This chain links TRBV4-2 with TRBJ2-7; D unresolved. The CDR3 sequence is 15 residues long. Trimming stripped 5 bases from V and 3 bases from J, with 17 bases between. Germline CDR1 is LGHNA and CDR2 is YNFKEQ.

V gene TRBV4-1 combines with J gene TRBJ2-5; perhaps TRBD1 as D (5 bases). CDR1 MGHRA and CDR2 YSYEKL come from the germline V gene. This CDR3 spans 16 amino acids. Between the trimmed V and J ends, which lost 0 bases and 5 bases, there was a span of 16 bases. The CDR3 nucleotides read TGCGCCAGCAGCCAAGATTTGTTAGGGGTCCGGGAGACCCAGTACTTC. The encoded protein is CASSQDLLGVRETQYF.

This chain connects TRBV29-1 to TRBJ1-1; D ambiguous. Trimming cost V 3 bases and J 2 bases, with 10 bases left between them. From germline, CDR1 is SQVTM and CDR2 ANQGSEA. The CDR3 runs 13 residues. The CDR3 DNA follows: TGCAGCGTTGACCTTAGGCCCAACACTGAAGCTTTCTTT. Translated: CSVDLRPNTEAFF.